This T cell receptor beta chain is drawn from a study of identical twins. Unique molecular identifiers were present on the cDNA, and a universal primer site came from template switching. From the 5' RACE reads, TCRdb called clonotypes with MiXCR, one entry per CDR3 protein. The profile covers about 570,000 distinct CDR3 sequences, with over 8.5% appearing a single time and 2.5% to 3.5% taken by the ten largest. This CDR3 is 17 amino acids long. Germline lookup yields CDR1 MGHDK and CDR2 SYGVNS. The V and J ends lost 6 bases and 0 bases respectively, with 15 bases between them. These data were also reused for a study on yellow fever vaccine responses in identical twins.

This clonotype was sampled from a woman aged 18 to 35 in good health. The specimen was PBMCs. V gene TRBV25-1 combines with J gene TRBJ2-6, with a tentative D call TRBD1 (5 bases). In DNA form, the CDR3 reads TGTGCCAGCAGCGGCTGGACACCAGGCTCTGGGGCCAACGTCCTGACTTTC. Amino acid sequence: CASSGWTPGSGANVLTF.